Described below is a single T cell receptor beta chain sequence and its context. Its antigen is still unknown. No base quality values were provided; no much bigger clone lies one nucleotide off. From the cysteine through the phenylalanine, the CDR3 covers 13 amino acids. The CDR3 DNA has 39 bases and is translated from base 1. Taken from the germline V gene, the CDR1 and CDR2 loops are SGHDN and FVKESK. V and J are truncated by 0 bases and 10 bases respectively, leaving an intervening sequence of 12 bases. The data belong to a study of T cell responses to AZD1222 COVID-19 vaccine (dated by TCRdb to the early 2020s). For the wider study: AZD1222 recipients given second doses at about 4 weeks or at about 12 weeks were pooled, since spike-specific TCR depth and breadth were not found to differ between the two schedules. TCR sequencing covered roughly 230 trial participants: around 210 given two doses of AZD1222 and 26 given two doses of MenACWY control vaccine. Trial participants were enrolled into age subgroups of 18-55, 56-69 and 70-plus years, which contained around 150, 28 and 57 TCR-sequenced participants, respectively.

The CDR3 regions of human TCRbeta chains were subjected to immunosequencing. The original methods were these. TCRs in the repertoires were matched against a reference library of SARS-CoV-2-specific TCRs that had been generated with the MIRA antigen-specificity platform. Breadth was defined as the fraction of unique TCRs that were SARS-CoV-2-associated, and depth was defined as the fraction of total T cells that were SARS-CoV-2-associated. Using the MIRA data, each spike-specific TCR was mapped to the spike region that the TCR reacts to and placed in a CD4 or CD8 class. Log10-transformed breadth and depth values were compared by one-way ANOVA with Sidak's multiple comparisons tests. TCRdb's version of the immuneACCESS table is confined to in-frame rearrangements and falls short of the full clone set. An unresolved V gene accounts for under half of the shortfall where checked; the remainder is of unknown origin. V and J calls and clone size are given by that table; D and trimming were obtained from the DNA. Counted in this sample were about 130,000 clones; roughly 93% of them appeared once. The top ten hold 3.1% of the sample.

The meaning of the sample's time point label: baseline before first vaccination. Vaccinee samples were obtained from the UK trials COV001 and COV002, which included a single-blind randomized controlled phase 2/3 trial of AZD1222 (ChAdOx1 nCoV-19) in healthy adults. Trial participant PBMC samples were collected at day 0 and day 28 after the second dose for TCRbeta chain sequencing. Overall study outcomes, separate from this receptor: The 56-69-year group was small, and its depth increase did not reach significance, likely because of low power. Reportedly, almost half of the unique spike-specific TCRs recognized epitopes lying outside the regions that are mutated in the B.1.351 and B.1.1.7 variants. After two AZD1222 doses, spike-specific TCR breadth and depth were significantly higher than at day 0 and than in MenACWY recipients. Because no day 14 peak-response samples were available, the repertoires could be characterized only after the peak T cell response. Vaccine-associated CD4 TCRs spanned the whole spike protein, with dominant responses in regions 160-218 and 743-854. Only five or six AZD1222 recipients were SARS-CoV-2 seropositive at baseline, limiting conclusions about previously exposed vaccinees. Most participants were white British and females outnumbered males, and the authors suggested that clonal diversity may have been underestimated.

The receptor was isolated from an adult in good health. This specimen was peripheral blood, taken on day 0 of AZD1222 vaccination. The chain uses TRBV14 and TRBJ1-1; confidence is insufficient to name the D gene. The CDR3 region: CASSQDNGRRAFF. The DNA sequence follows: TGTGCCAGCAGCCAAGATAATGGTCGGAGAGCTTTCTTT.